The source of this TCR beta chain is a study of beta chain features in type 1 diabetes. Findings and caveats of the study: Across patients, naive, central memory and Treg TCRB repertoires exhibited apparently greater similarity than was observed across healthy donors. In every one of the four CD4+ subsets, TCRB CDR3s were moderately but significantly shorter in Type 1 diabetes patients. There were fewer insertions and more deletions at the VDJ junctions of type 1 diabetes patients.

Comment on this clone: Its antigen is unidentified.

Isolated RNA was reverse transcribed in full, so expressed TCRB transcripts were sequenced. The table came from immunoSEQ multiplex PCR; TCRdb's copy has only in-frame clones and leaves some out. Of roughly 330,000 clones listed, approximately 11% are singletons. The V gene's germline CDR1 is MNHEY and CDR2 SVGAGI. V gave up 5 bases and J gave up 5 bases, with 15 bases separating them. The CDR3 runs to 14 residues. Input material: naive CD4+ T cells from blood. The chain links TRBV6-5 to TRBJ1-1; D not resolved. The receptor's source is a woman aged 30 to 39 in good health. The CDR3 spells CASSLGAGGTEAFF. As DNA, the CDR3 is TGTGCCAGCAGTCTAGGTGCGGGCGGGACTGAAGCTTTCTTT.